This T cell receptor (beta chain) derives from a study of blood T cell repertoires in COVID-19. V lost 4 bases, J lost 8 bases, and 23 bases lay in between. This CDR3 comprises 17 residues. Germline V gene data show CDR1 as MGHRA and CDR2 as YSYEKL. Generated by immunoSEQ multiplex PCR, the TCRdb table keeps only in-frame clones and is missing some. This repertoire shows about 300,000 clones, about 89% found once; its top ten account for about 5%. Participant age was about 18 to 95 years, and participants resided in approximately 25 US areas. Participants were placed into cohorts based on the clinical history they reported.

The J gene is TRBJ1-4, the V gene TRBV4-1; D gene uncertain. This receptor was identified in a man aged 60-69 years who had recovered from COVID-19. Source material: PBMCs or T cells enriched from blood (not recorded which). The CDR3 here is CASSPASGNSGPEKLFF. CDR3 sequence (DNA): TGCGCCAGCAGCCCCGCTTCCGGGAATTCTGGCCCAGAAAAACTGTTTTTT.